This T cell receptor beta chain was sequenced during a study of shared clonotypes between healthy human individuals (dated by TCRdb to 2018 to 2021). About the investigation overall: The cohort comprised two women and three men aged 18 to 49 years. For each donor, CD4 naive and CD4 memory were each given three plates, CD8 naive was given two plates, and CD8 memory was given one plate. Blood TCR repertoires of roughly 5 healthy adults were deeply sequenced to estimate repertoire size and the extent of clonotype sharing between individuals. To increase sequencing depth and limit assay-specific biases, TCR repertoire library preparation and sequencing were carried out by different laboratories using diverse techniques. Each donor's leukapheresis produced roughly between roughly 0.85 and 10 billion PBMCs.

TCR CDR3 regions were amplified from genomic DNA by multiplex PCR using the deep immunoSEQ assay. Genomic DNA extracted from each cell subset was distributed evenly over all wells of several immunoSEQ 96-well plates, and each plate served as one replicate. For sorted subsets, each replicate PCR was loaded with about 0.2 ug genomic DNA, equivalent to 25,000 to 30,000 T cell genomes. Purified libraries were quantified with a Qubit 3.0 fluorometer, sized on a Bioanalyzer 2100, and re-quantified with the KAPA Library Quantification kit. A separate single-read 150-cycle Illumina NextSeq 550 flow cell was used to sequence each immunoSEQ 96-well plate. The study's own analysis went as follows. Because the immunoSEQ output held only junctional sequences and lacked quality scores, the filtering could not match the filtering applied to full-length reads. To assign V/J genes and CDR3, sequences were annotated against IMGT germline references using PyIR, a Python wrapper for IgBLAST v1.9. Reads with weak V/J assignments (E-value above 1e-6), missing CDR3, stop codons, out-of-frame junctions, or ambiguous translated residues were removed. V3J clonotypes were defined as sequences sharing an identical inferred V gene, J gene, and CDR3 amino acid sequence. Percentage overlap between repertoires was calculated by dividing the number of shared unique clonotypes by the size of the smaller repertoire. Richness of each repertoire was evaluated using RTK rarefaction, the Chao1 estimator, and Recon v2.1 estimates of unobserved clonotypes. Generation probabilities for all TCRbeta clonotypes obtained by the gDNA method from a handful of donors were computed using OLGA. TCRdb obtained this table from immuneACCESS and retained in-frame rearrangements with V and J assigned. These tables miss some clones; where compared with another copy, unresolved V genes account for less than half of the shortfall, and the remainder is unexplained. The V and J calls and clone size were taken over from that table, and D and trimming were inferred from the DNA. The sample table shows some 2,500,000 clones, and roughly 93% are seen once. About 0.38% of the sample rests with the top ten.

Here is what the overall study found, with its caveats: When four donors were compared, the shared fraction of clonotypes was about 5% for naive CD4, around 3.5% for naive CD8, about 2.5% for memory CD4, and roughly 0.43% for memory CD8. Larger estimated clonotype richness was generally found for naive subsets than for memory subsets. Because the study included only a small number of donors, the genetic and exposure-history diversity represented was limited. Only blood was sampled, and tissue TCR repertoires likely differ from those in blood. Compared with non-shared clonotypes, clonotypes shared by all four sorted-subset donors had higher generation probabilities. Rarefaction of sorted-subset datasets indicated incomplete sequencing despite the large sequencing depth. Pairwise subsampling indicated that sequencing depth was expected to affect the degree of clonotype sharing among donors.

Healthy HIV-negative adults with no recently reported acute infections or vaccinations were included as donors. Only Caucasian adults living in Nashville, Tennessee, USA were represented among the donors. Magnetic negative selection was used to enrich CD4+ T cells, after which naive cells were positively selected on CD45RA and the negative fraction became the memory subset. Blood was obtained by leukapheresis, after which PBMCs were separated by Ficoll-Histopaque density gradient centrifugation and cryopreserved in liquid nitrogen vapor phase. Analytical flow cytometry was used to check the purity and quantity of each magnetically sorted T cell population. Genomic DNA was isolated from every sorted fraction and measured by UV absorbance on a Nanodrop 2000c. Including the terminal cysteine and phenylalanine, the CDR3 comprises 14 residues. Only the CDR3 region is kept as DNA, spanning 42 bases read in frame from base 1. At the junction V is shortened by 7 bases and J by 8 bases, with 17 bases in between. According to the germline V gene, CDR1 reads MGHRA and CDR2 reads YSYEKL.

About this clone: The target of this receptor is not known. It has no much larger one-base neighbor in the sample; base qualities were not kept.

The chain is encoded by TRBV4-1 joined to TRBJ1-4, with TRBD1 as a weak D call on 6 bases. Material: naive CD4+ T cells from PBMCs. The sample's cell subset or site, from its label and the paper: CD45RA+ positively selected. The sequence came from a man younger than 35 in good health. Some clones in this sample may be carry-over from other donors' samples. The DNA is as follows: TGCGCCAGCAACGATTGGGGGGCTAGAGAAAAACTGTTTTTT. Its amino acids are CASNDWGAREKLFF.